This paragraph covers one T cell receptor (beta chain) sequence. Its specificity is unknown. Repertoires were generated with immunoSEQ multiplex PCR, while TCRdb's copy carries only in-frame clones and drops some. The profile shows nearly 50,000 clones, approximately 90% of them singletons. The data are from a study of a mutant IDH1 vaccine in newly diagnosed glioma. Looking at the study overall: Patients arrived already treated with radiotherapy, temozolomide, or both, most having had both.

Germline lookup yields CDR1 ENHRY and CDR2 SYGVKD. The CDR3 contains 15 residues. V lost 0 bases, J lost 1 base, and 9 bases lay in between. Overall study results and limits: Pseudoprogression appeared unlinked to shifts in leading peripheral T cell clonotypes. Patients showed vaccine-induced immune responses at a rate of under 95%.

Time point given: baseline, week 1 (first vaccination visit). Treatment in this sample: pre-vaccination baseline after standard-of-care therapy. Donors' newly diagnosed IDH1-mutant WHO grade 3 or 4 astrocytomas lacked nuclear ATRX. The TCR comes from a man in his forties with glioma. The rearrangement uses TRBV10-3 and TRBJ1-1; D ambiguous. Sequenced here: PBMCs, sampled from a glioma patient treated with radiotherapy, temozolomide or both. CDR3 sequence: CAISESWRTNTEAFF. The CDR3 nucleotides read TGTGCCATCAGTGAGTCCTGGCGCACGAACACTGAAGCTTTCTTT.